This T cell receptor beta chain was captured by sequencing in a study of blood T cells in healthy people across ages. Study observations and caveats: Relative to aged donors, long-lived donors carried more naive CD4+ cells and displayed higher diversity. Roughly linear declines in TCR beta diversity per million T cells occurred with age.

The CDR3 spans 11 residues. From germline, CDR1 is DFQATT and CDR2 SNEGSKA (reference sequence). V was pared by 3 bases and J by 1 base, with 1 base between. The authors ran a second PCR of roughly 6 to 12 cycles using a sample-barcoded 5' primer and a J-beta primer mix. Each CDR3 protein gets one entry after TCRdb re-called the 5' RACE reads with MiXCR. Here the sample spans 550,000 to 800,000 distinct CDR3 sequences, roughly 32% being singletons. As regards this clonotype: Its antigen is undetermined.

The chain is built from TRBV20-1 and TRBJ2-1, with unresolved D. This clonotype originated in an elderly woman in good health. Sequenced: blood. CDR3 in DNA: TGCAGTGCTAGGTCCTACAATGAGCAGTTCTTC. Protein product: CSARSYNEQFF.